This T cell receptor (beta chain) was documented in a study of cytomegalovirus exposure and HLA in healthy donors. Overall study results and limits: Some V segments (TRBV6-2 and TRBV6-3 among them) were excluded as indistinguishable. Association of a missense DCLRE1C variant with TCR beta V- and J-gene trimming was reported in a later analysis.

As to this clone: Its antigen is not identified.

With 60 Vbeta and 13 Jbeta primers, the PCR was carried out. Using immunoSEQ multiplex PCR, the repertoire was profiled, and TCRdb retains in-frame clones only, with some absent. The data contain tens of thousands of clones, 84% of them singletons. Germline V gives CDR1 SGHDT, CDR2 YYEEEE. Between the trimmed V and J ends, which lost 4 bases and 3 bases, there was a span of 17 bases. The CDR3 is 16 amino acids. Specimen: PBMCs. V usage is TRBV5-6 and J usage is TRBJ1-3; D might be TRBD1 (6 bases). The TCR sequence derives from a woman under 30 in good health and CMV-seronegative. CDR3 bases: TGTGCCAGCAGCCCGACCCAGGGGATGTTTGGAAACACCATATATTTT. Amino acids: CASSPTQGMFGNTIYF.